Sequencing of this TCR beta chain was carried out in a study of Ad26.COV2.S vaccination and SARS-CoV-2 variants. Study context: Participants got Ad26.COV2.S intramuscularly, once or twice 56 days apart.

This CDR3 spans 15 amino acids. V shed 6 bases, J shed 5 bases, and the junction held 5 bases outside the gene matches. Looked up from germline, CDR1 is SGHRS and CDR2 is YFSETQ. This clone was detected only once. As for treatment: some 20 received Ad26.COV2.S at low or high dose, single or two shots; about five received placebo; per-sample allocation not given. Samples were taken on day 63 after the first vaccine or placebo injection. The method was immunoSEQ multiplex PCR; TCRdb's version includes in-frame clones alone and lacks a portion of them. The sample lists approximately 480,000 clones; 87% were seen once.

This chain uses TRBV5-1 with TRBJ2-1, with 13 bases identical to TRBD2. The material was peripheral blood, obtained in a trial of Ad26.COV2.S vaccine versus placebo. This TCR came from a person aged 18-65 years who received the Ad26.COV2.S COVID-19 vaccine or a placebo. CDR3 in amino acids: CASNNGLAGDNEQFF. In DNA, the CDR3 is TGCGCCAGCAACAACGGACTAGCGGGAGACAATGAGCAGTTCTTC.